This TCR beta chain is drawn from a study of sequential checkpoint blockade in melanoma. This clone was detected a few times. Specified treatment: randomized to nivolumab then ipilimumab (arm A) or the reverse (arm B). The table came from immunoSEQ multiplex PCR; TCRdb's copy has only in-frame clones and leaves some out. The sample has about 7,700 clones, 50% to 75% seen once. This CDR3 comprises 13 residues. Germline CDR1 and CDR2: MNHEY and SMNVEV (reference sequence). Trimming left V 2 bases short and J 7 bases short, with 12 bases between. The chain uses TRBV27 and TRBJ2-7; TRBD2 is a possible D gene (7 bases). The TCR sequence derives from a human donor with melanoma. Sequenced material: CD8+ T cells sorted from blood (inferred from file names), taken from a patient given nivolumab and ipilimumab in sequence. Here the CDR3 reads CASSLGRGGEQYF. The CDR3 coding sequence is TGTGCCAGCAGTTTAGGAAGGGGGGGAGAGCAGTACTTC.